Reported below is one T cell receptor beta chain. This specimen belongs to a study of blood T cell repertoires in COVID-19. Study-level background: Specimens from acute and convalescent COVID-19 originated in the United States, Italy and Spain. PBMCs, B-cell-depleted T cells, or T cells were the source of the cDNA or gDNA that made up the material.

Repertoires were generated with immunoSEQ multiplex PCR, while TCRdb's copy carries only in-frame clones and drops some. Here the sample spans about 92,000 clones, 72% being singletons. There are 14 residues in the CDR3. V lost 6 bases to trimming and J lost 3 bases, with 14 bases between them. CDR1 and CDR2 from the germline V gene are ENHRY and SYGVKD. The gene calls are TRBV10-3 and TRBJ1-1; D might be TRBD1 (6 bases). Sequenced sample: peripheral blood. The receptor comes from a woman aged 60-75 years in a cohort sampled during active or convalescent COVID-19. The CDR3 DNA follows: TGTGCCATCAGCCAGGGGCGGGGGGACACTGAAGCTTTCTTT. It translates to CAISQGRGDTEAFF.